The table lists the clone carrying this T cell receptor (beta chain) with many counts. What it binds is not known. This CDR3 region has 14 residues. Trimming cost V 5 bases and J 5 bases; bases outside gene matches: 5. The lymph nodes were axillary draining lymph nodes from breast cancer patients. This sample was included in a study of breast tumors, draining lymph nodes, adjacent tissues. General observations from the study: Data only fit, rather than demonstrated, lymph node origin of most tumor T cells.

MiXCR, run by TCRdb on the multiplex PCR reads, gives a single entry per CDR3 protein. This repertoire shows 140,000 or so distinct CDR3 sequences, approximately 29% found once; its top ten account for about 2.5%. V gene TRBV12-3 or TRBV12-4 combines with J gene TRBJ2-1; TRBD1 matches 8 bases. This sequence originates from a female donor with breast cancer. Some clones in this sample may be carry-over from other donors' samples. The sequenced material came from axillary lymph node tissue. CDR3 DNA sequence: TGTGCCAGCAGTCCCGGACAGGGACACAATGAGCAGTTCTTC. This translates into CASSPGQGHNEQFF.